A selection of T cell receptor beta chains follows, all from one sample in a study of regulatory T cells in long-lasting Graves disease. MiXCR, run by TCRdb on the multiplex PCR reads, gives a single entry per CDR3 protein. The table lists 350,000 to 500,000 distinct CDR3 sequences, roughly a fifth of them singletons. Sequenced material: peripheral blood mononuclear cells (PBMCs), taken when the disease was refractory, from a patient treated with antithyroid drugs. Receptor source: a female donor with Graves disease. Both conserved end residues are part of each CDR3. D genes are given only for firm matches. A row's size may be missing; if present it is once, few, many or a size class.

clone size,D gene,J gene,V gene,CDR3 DNA,CDR3 protein
many,TRBD1,TRBJ2-2,TRBV29-1,TGCAGCGTTGGGGCTCCGGGACAGGGGGTTACCGGGGAGCTGTTTTTT,CSVGAPGQGVTGELFF
-,-,TRBJ1-1,TRBV27,TGTGCCAGCAGTTTAATTGGTCTTGGTTTTGGCACTGAAGCTTTCTTT,CASSLIGLGFGTEAFF
few,TRBD1,TRBJ2-7,TRBV5-1,TGCGCCAGCAGCTACCGGGACAGGGGCGAGCAGTACTTC,CASSYRDRGEQYF
-,-,TRBJ1-1,TRBV6-5,TGTGCCAGCAGTTCTCTAGGGGGTCCCGCTGAAGCTTTCTTT,CASSSLGGPAEAFF
-,TRBD2,TRBJ2-5,TRBV29-1,TGCAGCGTTGAAGACCTAGCGGGAGGGACTGGGGCCCAGTACTTC,CSVEDLAGGTGAQYF
-,TRBD2,TRBJ2-3,TRBV6-1,TGTGCCAGCAGTCGACTAGCGGCTAGCACAGATACGCAGTATTTT,CASSRLAASTDTQYF
many,TRBD2,TRBJ2-5,TRBV28,TGTGCCAGCAGTCCGCAGACTAGCGGACGGCGGACCCAGTACTTC,CASSPQTSGRRTQYF
-,TRBD1,TRBJ1-1,TRBV4-1,TGCGCCAGCAGCCAAGATATCCGTTTAGACAGGGAGGTGGAAGCTTTCTTT,CASSQDIRLDREVEAFF
few,TRBD1,TRBJ2-1,TRBV20-1,TGCAGTGCATGGGGACAGGGGGCAGTTGAGCAGTTCTTC,CSAWGQGAVEQFF
-,TRBD2,TRBJ2-3,TRBV12-3/TRBV12-4,TGTGCCAGCAGTCAAAGCGGGAGGGCAGGAGATACGCAGTATTTT,CASSQSGRAGDTQYF
-,TRBD2,TRBJ2-7,TRBV28,TGTGCCAGCAGTCCACCCCTCCGGGTAGCGGGTTCCTACGAGCAGTACTTC,CASSPPLRVAGSYEQYF
few,-,TRBJ2-7,TRBV12-3/TRBV12-4,TGTGCCAGCAGTTTAGCAGCTCTTACTTCCTACGAGCAGTACTTC,CASSLAALTSYEQYF
once,TRBD2,TRBJ2-7,TRBV3-1,TGTGCCAGCAGCCTCTGGACTAGCGGGAGTTGCTACGAGCAGTACTTC,CASSLWTSGSCYEQYF
many,TRBD1,TRBJ1-2,TRBV27,TGTGCCAGCAGATCCGGACAGGGTTATTATGGCTACACCTTC,CASRSGQGYYGYTF
-,-,TRBJ2-6,TRBV20-1,TGCAGTGCTTCCATCCTCGGGGCTGGGGCCAACGTCCTGACTTTC,CSASILGAGANVLTF
many,-,TRBJ2-2,TRBV27,TGTGCCAGCAGTAGCTCTAGAGATACCGGGGAGCTGTTTTTT,CASSSSRDTGELFF
few,TRBD1,TRBJ2-2,TRBV6-4,TGTGCCAGCAGTGACGCCCCGGGACAGGGGGCCGGGGAGCTGTTTTTT,CASSDAPGQGAGELFF
few,-,TRBJ2-7,TRBV15,TGTGCCACCAGCAGAGATTCCGCCCTTCGAGAGCAGTACTTC,CATSRDSALREQYF
few,TRBD2,TRBJ2-5,TRBV7-8,TGTGCCAGCAGCCGGGGGGAGGGATGGAGGAGAGAGACCCAGTACTTC,CASSRGEGWRRETQYF
-,-,TRBJ2-2,TRBV7-3,TGTGCCAGCAGCTTACGAGACGGACCTAACACCGGGGAGCTGTTTTTT,CASSLRDGPNTGELFF
-,TRBD2,TRBJ2-5,TRBV24-1,TGTGCCACCAGGCCAAATAGCGGGACTGAAGAGACCCAGTACTTC,CATRPNSGTEETQYF
-,TRBD2,TRBJ2-3,TRBV6-1,TGTGCCAGCCTCGGGACTAGCGGGAGTACCACGCAGTATTTT,CASLGTSGSTTQYF
many,TRBD1,TRBJ2-5,TRBV28,TGTGCCAGCGGACCGGGACAGGGAGTAGGGACCCAGTACTTC,CASGPGQGVGTQYF
few,TRBD1,TRBJ1-5,TRBV15,TGTGCCACCAGCAGAGATTTGACAGGGGGTGTTCAGCCCCAGCATTTT,CATSRDLTGGVQPQHF
many,TRBD2,TRBJ2-5,TRBV27,TGTGCCAGCAGTTGGGGACTAGCGGCGAGGGAGACCCAGTACTTC,CASSWGLAARETQYF
few,-,TRBJ2-2,TRBV5-1,TGCGCCAGCAGCTTGCTATCGAACACCGGGGAGCTGTTTTTT,CASSLLSNTGELFF
-,-,TRBJ2-2,TRBV30,TGTGCCTGGAGTAGGTCCGCTCACACCGGGGAGCTGTTTTTT,CAWSRSAHTGELFF